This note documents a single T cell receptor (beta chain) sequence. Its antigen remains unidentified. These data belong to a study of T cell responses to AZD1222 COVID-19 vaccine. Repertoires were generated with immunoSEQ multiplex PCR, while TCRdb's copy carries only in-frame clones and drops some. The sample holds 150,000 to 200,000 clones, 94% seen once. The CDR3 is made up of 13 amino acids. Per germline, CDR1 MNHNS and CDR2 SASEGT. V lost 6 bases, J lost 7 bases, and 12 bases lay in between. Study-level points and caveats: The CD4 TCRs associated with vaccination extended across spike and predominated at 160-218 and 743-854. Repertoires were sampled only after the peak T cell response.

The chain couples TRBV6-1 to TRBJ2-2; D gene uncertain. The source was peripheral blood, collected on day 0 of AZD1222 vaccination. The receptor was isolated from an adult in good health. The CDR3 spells CASSPTVGGELFF. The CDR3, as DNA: TGTGCCAGCAGCCCGACGGTGGGCGGGGAGCTGTTTTTT.